This TCR beta chain was documented in a study of shared clonotypes between healthy human individuals. The study drew its donors from healthy HIV-negative adults without recent acute infections or vaccinations. Adult Caucasians living in Nashville, Tennessee made up all of the donors. The input for sorted-subset replicate PCRs was approximately 200 ng DNA, 25,000 to 35,000 T cell genomes. Using immunoSEQ multiplex PCR, the repertoire was profiled, and TCRdb retains in-frame clones only, with some absent. The sample records 2 million to 2.5 million clones, less than 95% being singletons. The sequence derives from a man younger than 35 in good health. Some clones in this sample may be carry-over from other donors' samples. Material for sequencing was naive CD4+ T cells from PBMCs. Described subset: CD45RA+ positively selected.

CDR3 DNA: TGTGCCAGCAGTTTGGCGTTCAAGAACAGGGGGCGCGCGGCAGATACGCAGTATTTT. Translating gives CASSLAFKNRGRAADTQYF. The chain employs TRBV28 and TRBJ2-3; TRBD1 matches at 9 bases. Germline V CDR1 and CDR2: MDHEN, SYDVKM. Germline trimming cut 3 bases from V and 4 bases from J; bases unmatched to any gene: 17. CDR3 length equals 19 residues.